Presented here are 16 T cell receptor beta chains from one specimen sequenced in a study of blood T cell repertoires in COVID-19. Assay: immunoSEQ multiplex PCR; the TCRdb copy retains only in-frame clones and omits some. This table holds 210,000 or so clones, around nine tenths found once. Sequencing was performed on peripheral blood. The receptors were sampled from a woman between 40 and 55 years old with acute or convalescent COVID-19.

V is TRBV19 and J is TRBJ2-3, with D maybe TRBD1 (5 bases). The CDR3 sequence is 16 residues long. Germline assignment: CDR1 LNHDA and CDR2 SQIVND (reference sequence). The germline V and J ends were trimmed by 4 bases and 1 base, with 15 bases remaining between them. For the CDR3, the DNA is TGTGCCAGTAGTAAGATCCAAAGGGGCGGCACAGATACGCAGTATTTT. Its translation: CASSKIQRGGTDTQYF.

The chain recombines TRBV6-5 with TRBJ1-3; TRBD1 is a possible D gene (6 bases). V lost 5 bases and J 6 bases, leaving 17 bases between the germline ends. Germline V gives CDR1 MNHEY, CDR2 SVGAGI. CDR3 length: 15 amino acids. The CDR3 sequence is CASSRGTAPENTIYF. The CDR3, as DNA: TGTGCCAGCAGTAGGGGGACGGCCCCCGAAAACACCATATATTTT.

This chain connects TRBV24-1 to TRBJ1-5, with D unclear. Germline values: CDR1 KGHDR, CDR2 SFDVKD. The CDR3 runs 13 residues. The V end was cut by 1 base, the J end by 6 bases, with 6 bases between. As DNA, the CDR3 is TGTGCCACCAGTGATTTCGCGGGTCAGCCCCAGCATTTT. This translates into CATSDFAGQPQHF.

The gene calls are TRBV11-2 and TRBJ1-6, with a possible D match to TRBD1 (5 bases). The CDR3 length is 18 residues. Germline V gene data show CDR1 as SGHAT and CDR2 as FQNNGV. V dropped 5 bases and J dropped 2 bases, with 19 bases sitting between them. Here the CDR3 reads CASSPRDSNRAYNSPLHF. In nucleotides, the CDR3 is TGTGCCAGCAGCCCACGGGACTCCAATAGGGCCTATAATTCACCCCTCCACTTT.

The J gene is TRBJ2-2, the V gene TRBV4-1; the match to TRBD2 covers 11 bases. With V trimmed by 0 bases and J by 6 bases, 6 bases remained unmatched. This CDR3 spans 17 amino acids. Germline V gives CDR1 MGHRA, CDR2 YSYEKL. The DNA of the CDR3 is TGCGCCAGCAGCCAAGAGGCGCTAGCGGGGGGCCCCGGGGAGCTGTTTTTT. Protein: CASSQEALAGGPGELFF.

This chain joins TRBV5-1 and TRBJ2-7, with D possibly being TRBD1 (5 bases). The CDR3 contains 13 residues. Germline V CDR1 and CDR2: SGHRS, YFSETQ. Trimming shortened V by 0 bases and J by 4 bases, and 8 bases separated the two germline ends. CDR3: CASSLESGYEQYV. The CDR3 nucleotides are TGCGCCAGCAGCTTGGAATCAGGGTACGAGCAGTACGTC.

CDR3 nucleotide sequence: TGTGCCATCACCGCCTGGGGGCCCTCCTACAATGAGCAGTTCTTC. The encoded protein is CAITAWGPSYNEQFF. V usage is TRBV10-3 and J usage is TRBJ2-1; D might be TRBD1 (6 bases). Looked up from germline, CDR1 is ENHRY and CDR2 is SYGVKD. V was shortened by 7 bases and J by 0 bases, with 13 bases between the two germline ends. The CDR3 extends over 15 amino acids.

The chain couples TRBV9 to TRBJ2-1; 13 nucleotides align to TRBD2. The CDR3 contains 18 residues. Germline CDR1 is SGDLS and CDR2 is YYNGEE. V lost 0 bases and J lost 7; bases outside the gene matches: 10. The CDR3 bases are TGTGCCAGCAGCGTAGGAGGGGCGTCGGGACTAGCGGGGAATGAGCAGTTCTTC. The encoded protein is CASSVGGASGLAGNEQFF.

This clone appeared a single time. This chain links TRBV6-5 with TRBJ2-5, with 11 bases fitting TRBD2. Germline loops: CDR1 MNHEY, CDR2 SVGAGI. CDR3 length equals 14 residues. J lost 2 bases, V lost 8 bases, and 4 bases had no gene match. CDR3 nucleotide sequence: TGTGCCAGCCAATTAGCGGGGGGGCAAGAGACCCAGTACTTC. Translated: CASQLAGGQETQYF.

The J gene is TRBJ1-1, the V gene TRBV5-1, with 12 bases identical to TRBD1. This CDR3 has 15 amino acids. Trimming at V came to 4 bases and at J to 4 bases, leaving 5 bases not matched to a gene. The V gene's germline CDR1 is SGHRS and CDR2 YFSETQ. CDR3 residues: CASSPGQGASTEAFF. The CDR3 DNA is TGCGCCAGCAGCCCGGGACAGGGGGCGAGCACTGAAGCTTTCTTT.

This clone was seen only a few times. CDR3 DNA: TGCGCCAGCAGCCAAGTTTTCGGACAGGACTCCTACGAGCAGTACGTC. This encodes CASSQVFGQDSYEQYV. The J gene is TRBJ2-7, the V gene TRBV4-1, with 7 positions matching TRBD1. CDR1 MGHRA and CDR2 YSYEKL come from the germline V gene. The CDR3 totals 16 residues. V trimming: 1 base; J trimming: 0 bases; junction bases outside the gene matches: 6.

V gene TRBV6-4 combines with J gene TRBJ1-1; 7 bases are shared with TRBD1. With 6 bases clipped from V and 5 bases from J, the junction kept 9 bases outside the gene matches. CDR3 length: 14 residues. Germline V gene data show CDR1 as MRHNA and CDR2 as SNTAGT. The CDR3 coding sequence is TGTGCCAGCAGGCGTGTCGAGGGGGCGACTGAAGCTTTCTTT. Protein product: CASRRVEGATEAFF.

DNA of the CDR3: TGTGCCAGCAGTGACCTTCCGGGGGATACGCAGTATTTT. It yields the protein CASSDLPGDTQYF. The chain joins TRBV3-1 (or the pseudogene TRBV3-2) to TRBJ2-3, with D possibly matching TRBD2 (5 bases). The V end lost 6 bases, the J end lost 6 bases, and 13 bases lay between the germline ends. CDR1 is LGHDT and CDR2 is YNNKEL in the germline V gene (reference sequence). This CDR3 contains 13 residues.

The CDR3 spells CASKQDYSNQPQHF. The CDR3 region has the DNA TGTGCCAGCAAGCAGGATTATAGCAATCAGCCCCAGCATTTT. The rearrangement links TRBV2 to TRBJ1-5; D is undetermined. V was clipped by 7 bases and J by 0 bases, with 10 bases between them. The germline V gene encodes CDR1 SNHLY and CDR2 FYNNEI. The CDR3 contains 14 residues. The whole variable domain, filled in from reference TRBV2 and TRBJ1-5, reads EPEVTQTPSHQVTQMGQEVILRCVPISNHLYFYWYRQILGQKVEFLVSFYNNEISEKSEIFDDQFSVERPDGSNFTLKIRSTKLEDSAMYFCASKQDYSNQPQHFGDGTRLSIL.

The rearrangement links TRBV7-2 to TRBJ1-6; possible D gene TRBD1, 5 bases. The V and J ends lost 2 bases and 5 bases respectively, with 13 bases between them. The CDR3 has 16 residues. Per the germline V gene, CDR1 is SGHTA and CDR2 is FQGNSA. The CDR3 coding sequence is TGTGCCAGCAGCTTACAATGGGCAGGGAATAATTCACCCCTCCACTTT. It is translated as CASSLQWAGNNSPLHF.

The chain combines TRBV7-3 with TRBJ2-2; D perhaps matches TRBD1 (6 bases). The CDR3 totals 16 residues. In germline, CDR1 is SGHTA, CDR2 FQGTGA. Trimming cost V 4 bases and J 3 bases, with 15 bases left between them. The DNA of the CDR3 is TGTGCCAGCAGCTCAGGCAGGGGTACCGACACCGGGGAGCTGTTTTTT. It yields the protein CASSSGRGTDTGELFF.